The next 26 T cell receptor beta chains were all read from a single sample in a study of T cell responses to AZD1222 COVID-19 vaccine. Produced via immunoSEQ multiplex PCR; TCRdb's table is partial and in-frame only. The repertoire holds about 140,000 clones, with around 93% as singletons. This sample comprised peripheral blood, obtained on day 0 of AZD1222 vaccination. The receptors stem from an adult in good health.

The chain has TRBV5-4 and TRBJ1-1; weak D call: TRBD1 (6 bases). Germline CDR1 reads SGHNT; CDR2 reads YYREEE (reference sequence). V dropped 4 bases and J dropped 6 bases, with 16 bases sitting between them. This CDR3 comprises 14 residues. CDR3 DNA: TGTGCCAGCAGCCCGAGGCGGGGGGCAGCTGAAGCTTTCTTT. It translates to CASSPRRGAAEAFF. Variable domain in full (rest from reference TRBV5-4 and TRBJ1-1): ETGVTQSPTHLIKTRGQQVTLRCSSQSGHNTVSWYQQALGQGPQFIFQYYREEENGRGNFPPRFSGLQFPNYSSELNVNALELDDSALYLCASSPRRGAAEAFFGQGTRLTVV.

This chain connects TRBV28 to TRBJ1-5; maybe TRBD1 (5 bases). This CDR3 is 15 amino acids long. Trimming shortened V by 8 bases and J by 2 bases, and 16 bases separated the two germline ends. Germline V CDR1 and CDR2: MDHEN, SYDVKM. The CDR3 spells CASVDGGEGNQPQHF. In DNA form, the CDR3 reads TGTGCCAGCGTAGACGGGGGGGAGGGCAATCAGCCCCAGCATTTT.

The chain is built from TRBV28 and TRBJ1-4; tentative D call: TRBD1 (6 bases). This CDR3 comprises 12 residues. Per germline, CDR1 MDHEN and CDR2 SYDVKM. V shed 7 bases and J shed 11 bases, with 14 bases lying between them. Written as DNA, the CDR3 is TGTGCCAGCAAGAGCCGGGGGGCGAAACTGTTTTTT. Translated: CASKSRGAKLFF.

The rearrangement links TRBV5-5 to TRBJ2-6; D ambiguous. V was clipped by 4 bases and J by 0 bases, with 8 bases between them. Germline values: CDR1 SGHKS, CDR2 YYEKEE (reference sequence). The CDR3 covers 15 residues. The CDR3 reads CASSDARSGANVLTF. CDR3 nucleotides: TGTGCCAGCAGCGACGCCCGCTCTGGGGCCAACGTCCTGACTTTC.

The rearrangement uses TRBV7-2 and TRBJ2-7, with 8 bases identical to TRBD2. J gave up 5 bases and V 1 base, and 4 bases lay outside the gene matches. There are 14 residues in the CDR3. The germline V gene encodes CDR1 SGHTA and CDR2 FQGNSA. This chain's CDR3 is CASSLGTSRNEQYF. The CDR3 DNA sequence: TGTGCCAGCAGCTTAGGGACTAGCAGGAACGAGCAGTACTTC.

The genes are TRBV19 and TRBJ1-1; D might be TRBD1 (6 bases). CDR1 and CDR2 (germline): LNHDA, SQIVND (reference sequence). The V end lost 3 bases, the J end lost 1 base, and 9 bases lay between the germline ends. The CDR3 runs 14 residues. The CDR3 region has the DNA TGTGCCAGTAGTATGAGGGGACAGAACACTGAAGCTTTCTTT. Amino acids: CASSMRGQNTEAFF.

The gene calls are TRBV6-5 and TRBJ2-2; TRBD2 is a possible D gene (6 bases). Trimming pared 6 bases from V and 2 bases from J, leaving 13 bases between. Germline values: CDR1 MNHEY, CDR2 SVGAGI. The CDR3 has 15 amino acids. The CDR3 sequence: CASRDGTYNTGELFF. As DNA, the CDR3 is TGTGCCAGCAGGGACGGGACTTACAACACCGGGGAGCTGTTTTTT.

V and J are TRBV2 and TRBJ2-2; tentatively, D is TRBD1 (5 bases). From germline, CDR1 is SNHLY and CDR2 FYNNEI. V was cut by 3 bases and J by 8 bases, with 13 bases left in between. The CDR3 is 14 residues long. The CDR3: CASSEGPYGGELFF. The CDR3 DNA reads TGTGCCAGCAGTGAGGGGCCCTACGGGGGGGAGCTGTTTTTT.

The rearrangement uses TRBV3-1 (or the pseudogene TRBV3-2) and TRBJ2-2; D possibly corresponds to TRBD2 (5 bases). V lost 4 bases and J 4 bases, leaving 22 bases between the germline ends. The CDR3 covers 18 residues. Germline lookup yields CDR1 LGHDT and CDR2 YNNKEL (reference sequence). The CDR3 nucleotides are TGTGCCAGCAGCCCATCCGGCCTCGGGCGAGGGCGCACCGGGGAGCTGTTTTTT. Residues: CASSPSGLGRGRTGELFF.

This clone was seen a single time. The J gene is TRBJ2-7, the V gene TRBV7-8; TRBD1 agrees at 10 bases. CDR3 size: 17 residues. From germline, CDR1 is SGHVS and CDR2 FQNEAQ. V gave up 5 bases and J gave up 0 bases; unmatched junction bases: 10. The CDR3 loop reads CASSPSRGQGTSYEQYF. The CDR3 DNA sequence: TGTGCCAGCAGCCCTAGTAGGGGACAGGGGACCTCCTACGAGCAGTACTTC.

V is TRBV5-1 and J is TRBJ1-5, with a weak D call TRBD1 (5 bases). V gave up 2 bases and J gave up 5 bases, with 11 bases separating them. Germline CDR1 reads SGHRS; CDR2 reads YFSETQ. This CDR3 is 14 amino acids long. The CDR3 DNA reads TGCGCCAGCAGCTTAGACAGTGGCGATCAGCCCCAGCATTTT. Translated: CASSLDSGDQPQHF.

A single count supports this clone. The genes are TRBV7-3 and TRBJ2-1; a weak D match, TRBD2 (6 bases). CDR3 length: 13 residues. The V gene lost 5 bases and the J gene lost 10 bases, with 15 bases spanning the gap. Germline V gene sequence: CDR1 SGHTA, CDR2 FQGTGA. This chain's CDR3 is CASSETTEGEQFF. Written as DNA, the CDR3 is TGTGCCAGCAGCGAAACAACGGAGGGCGAGCAGTTCTTC. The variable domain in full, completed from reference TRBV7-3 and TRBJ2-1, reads GAGVSQTPSNKVTEKGKYVELRCDPISGHTALYWYRQSLGQGPEFLIYFQGTGAADDSGLPNDRFFAVRPEGSVSTLKIQRTERGDSAVYLCASSETTEGEQFFGPGTRLTVL.

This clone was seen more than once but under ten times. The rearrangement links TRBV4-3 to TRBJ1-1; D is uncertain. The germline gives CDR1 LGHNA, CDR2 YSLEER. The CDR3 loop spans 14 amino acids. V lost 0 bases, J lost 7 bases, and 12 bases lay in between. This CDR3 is CASSQDRSDNEAFF. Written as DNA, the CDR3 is TGCGCCAGCAGCCAAGATCGGTCAGACAATGAAGCTTTCTTT.

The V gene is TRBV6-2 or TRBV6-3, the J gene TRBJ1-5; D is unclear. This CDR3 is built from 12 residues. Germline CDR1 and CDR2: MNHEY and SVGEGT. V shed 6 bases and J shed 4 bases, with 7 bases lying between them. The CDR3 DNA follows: TGTGCCAGCAGCGACCCGAATCAGCCCCAGCATTTT. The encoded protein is CASSDPNQPQHF.

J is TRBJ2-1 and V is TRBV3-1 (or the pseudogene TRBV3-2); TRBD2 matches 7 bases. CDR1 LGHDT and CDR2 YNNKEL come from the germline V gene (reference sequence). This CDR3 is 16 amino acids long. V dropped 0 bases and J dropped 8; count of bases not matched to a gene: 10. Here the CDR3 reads CASSQETGGLLHEQFF. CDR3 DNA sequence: TGTGCCAGCAGCCAAGAGACGGGGGGACTTTTACATGAGCAGTTCTTC.

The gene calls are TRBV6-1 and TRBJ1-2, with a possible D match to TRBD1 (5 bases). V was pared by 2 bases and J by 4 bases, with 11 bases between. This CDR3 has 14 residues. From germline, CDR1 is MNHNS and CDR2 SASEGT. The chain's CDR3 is CASSERGNSYGYTF. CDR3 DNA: TGTGCCAGCAGTGAACGGGGGAATAGCTATGGCTACACCTTC.

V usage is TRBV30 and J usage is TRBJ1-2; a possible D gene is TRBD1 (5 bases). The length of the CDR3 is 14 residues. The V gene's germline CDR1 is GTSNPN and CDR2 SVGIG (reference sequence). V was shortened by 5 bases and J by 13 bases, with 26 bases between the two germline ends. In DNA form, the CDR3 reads TGTGCCTGGCGGGGCGGGGTCTCATCACTCGATGGCACCTTC. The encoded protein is CAWRGGVSSLDGTF.

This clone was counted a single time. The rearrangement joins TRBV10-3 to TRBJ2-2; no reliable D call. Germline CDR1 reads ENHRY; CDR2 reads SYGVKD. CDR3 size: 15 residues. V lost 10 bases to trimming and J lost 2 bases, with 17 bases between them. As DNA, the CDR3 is TGTGCCACCTTGGGCTCGGCGAGCAACACCGGGGAGCTGTTTTTT. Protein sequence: CATLGSASNTGELFF.

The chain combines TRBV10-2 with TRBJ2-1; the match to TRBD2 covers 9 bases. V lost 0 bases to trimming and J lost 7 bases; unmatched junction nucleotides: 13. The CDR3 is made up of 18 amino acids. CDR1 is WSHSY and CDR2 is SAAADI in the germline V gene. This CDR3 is CASSESLGSGGFKNEQFF. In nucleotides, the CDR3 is TGCGCCAGCAGTGAGTCGTTGGGTAGCGGGGGTTTTAAAAATGAGCAGTTCTTC.

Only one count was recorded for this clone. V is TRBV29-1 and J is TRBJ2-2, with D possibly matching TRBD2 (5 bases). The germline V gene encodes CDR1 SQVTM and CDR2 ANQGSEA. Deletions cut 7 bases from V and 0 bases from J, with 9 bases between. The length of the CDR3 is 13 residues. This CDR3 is CSGKDSNTGELFF. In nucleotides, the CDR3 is TGCAGCGGGAAGGACTCGAACACCGGGGAGCTGTTTTTT.

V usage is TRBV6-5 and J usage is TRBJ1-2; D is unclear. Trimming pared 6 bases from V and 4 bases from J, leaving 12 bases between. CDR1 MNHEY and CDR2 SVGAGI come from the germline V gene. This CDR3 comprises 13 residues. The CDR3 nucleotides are TGTGCCAGCAGACCCCTAATTCTCTATGGCTACACCTTC. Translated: CASRPLILYGYTF.

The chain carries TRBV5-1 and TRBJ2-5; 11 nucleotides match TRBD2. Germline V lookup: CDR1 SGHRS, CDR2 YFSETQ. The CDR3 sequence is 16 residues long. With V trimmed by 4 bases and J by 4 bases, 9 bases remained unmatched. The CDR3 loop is CASSPGASGGSETQYF. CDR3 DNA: TGCGCCAGCAGCCCGGGGGCTAGCGGGGGGTCAGAGACCCAGTACTTC.

The CDR3 bases are TGTGCCAGCAGCTTGGGTCTAGCGGGACCCTACGAGCAGTACTTC. Amino acid sequence: CASSLGLAGPYEQYF. This chain connects TRBV7-3 to TRBJ2-7, with 9 bases fitting TRBD2. CDR1 and CDR2 from the germline V gene are SGHTA and FQGTGA. V was pared by 3 bases and J by 2 bases, with 5 bases of the junction left unmatched. The CDR3 length is 15 residues.

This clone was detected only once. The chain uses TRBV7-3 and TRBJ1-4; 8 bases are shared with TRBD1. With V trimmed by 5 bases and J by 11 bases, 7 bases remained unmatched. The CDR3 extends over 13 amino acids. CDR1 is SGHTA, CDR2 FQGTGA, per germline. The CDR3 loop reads CASSMDREGKLFF. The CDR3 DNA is TGTGCCAGCAGCATGGACAGGGAGGGGAAACTGTTTTTT.

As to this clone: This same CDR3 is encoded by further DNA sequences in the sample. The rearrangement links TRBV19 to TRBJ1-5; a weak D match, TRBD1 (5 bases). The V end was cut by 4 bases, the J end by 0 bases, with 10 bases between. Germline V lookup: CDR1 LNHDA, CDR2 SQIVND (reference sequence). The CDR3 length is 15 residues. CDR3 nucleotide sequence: TGTGCCAGTAGTACCACAGGCTATAGCAATCAGCCCCAGCATTTT. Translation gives CASSTTGYSNQPQHF. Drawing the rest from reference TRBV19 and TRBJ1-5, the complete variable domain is DGGITQSPKYLFRKEGQNVTLSCEQNLNHDAMYWYRQDPGQGLRLIYYSQIVNDFQKGDIAEGYSVSREKKESFPLTVTSAQKNPTAFYLCASSTTGYSNQPQHFGDGTRLSIL.

For the CDR3, the DNA is TGTGCCAGCTCACCGGGACAGGGGACCAACCAGGGGGGGAATGAAGCTTTCTTT. Translated, it gives CASSPGQGTNQGGNEAFF. The chain combines TRBV18 with TRBJ1-1; 10 bases are a match to TRBD1. CDR1 is KGHSH and CDR2 is LQKENI in the germline V gene. The V gene end was trimmed by 3 bases and the J gene end by 7 bases; junction bases not matched to a gene: 17. This CDR3 region has 18 residues.